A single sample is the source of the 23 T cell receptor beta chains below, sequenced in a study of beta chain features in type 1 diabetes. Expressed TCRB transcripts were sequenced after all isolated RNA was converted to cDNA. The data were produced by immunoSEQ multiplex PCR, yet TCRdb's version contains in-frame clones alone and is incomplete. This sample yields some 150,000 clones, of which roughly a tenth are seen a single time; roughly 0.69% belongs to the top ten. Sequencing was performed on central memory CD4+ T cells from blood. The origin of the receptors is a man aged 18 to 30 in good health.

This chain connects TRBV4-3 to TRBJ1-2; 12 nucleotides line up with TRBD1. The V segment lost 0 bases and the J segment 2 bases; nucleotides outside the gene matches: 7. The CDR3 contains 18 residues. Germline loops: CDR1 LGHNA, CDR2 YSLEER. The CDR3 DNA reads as TGCGCCAGCAGCCAAGATATGGGACAGGGGGCGACCAACTATGGCTACACCTTC. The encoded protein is CASSQDMGQGATNYGYTF.

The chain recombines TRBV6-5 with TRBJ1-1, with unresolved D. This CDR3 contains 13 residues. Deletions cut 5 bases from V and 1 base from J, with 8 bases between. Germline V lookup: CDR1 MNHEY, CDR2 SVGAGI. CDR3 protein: CASSLRQNTEAFF. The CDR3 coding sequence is TGTGCCAGCAGTCTCAGACAGAACACTGAAGCTTTCTTT.

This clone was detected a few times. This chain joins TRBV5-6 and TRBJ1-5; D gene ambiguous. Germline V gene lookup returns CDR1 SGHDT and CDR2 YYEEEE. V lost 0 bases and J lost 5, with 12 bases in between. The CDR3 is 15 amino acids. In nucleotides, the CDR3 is TGTGCCAGCAGCTTGGGTAATCTCCGGGATCAGCCCCAGCATTTT. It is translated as CASSLGNLRDQPQHF.

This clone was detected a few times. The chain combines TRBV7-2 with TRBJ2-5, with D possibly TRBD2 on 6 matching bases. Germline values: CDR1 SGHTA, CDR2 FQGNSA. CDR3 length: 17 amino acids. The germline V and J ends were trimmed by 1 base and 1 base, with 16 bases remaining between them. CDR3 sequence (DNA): TGTGCCAGCAGCTTAGTCGCATTCGGGGGAGGCCAAGAGACCCAGTACTTC. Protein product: CASSLVAFGGGQETQYF.

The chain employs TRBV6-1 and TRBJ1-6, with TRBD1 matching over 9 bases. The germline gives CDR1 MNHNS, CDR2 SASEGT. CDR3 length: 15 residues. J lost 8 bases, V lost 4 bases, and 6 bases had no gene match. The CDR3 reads CASSATGGSDSPLHF. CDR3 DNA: TGTGCCAGCAGTGCAACAGGGGGCTCGGATTCACCCCTCCACTTT.

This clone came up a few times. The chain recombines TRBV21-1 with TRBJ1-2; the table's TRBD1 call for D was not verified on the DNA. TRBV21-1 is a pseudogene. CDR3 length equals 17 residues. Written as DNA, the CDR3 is TGTGCCAGCAGCCGGACAGGTCGAAGACGAACTCTCTATGGCTACACCTTC. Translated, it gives CASSRTGRRRTLYGYTF.

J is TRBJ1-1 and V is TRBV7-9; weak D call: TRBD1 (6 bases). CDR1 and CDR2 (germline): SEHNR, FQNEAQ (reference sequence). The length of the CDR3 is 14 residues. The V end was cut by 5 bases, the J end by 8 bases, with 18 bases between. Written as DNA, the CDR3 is TGTGCCAGCAGCCCAACAGGGATTAATCTCGAAGCTTTCTTT. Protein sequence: CASSPTGINLEAFF.

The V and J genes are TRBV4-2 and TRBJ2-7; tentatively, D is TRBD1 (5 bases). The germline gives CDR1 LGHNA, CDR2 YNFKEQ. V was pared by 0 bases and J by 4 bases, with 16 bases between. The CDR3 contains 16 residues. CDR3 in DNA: TGTGCCAGCAGCCAAGATTTACAGGTCGGTATGTACGAGCAGTACTTC. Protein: CASSQDLQVGMYEQYF.

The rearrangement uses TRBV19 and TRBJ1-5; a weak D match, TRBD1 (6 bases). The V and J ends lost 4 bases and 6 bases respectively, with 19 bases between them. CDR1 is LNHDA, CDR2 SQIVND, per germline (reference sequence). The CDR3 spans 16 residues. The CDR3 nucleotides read TGTGCCAGTAGTAACGGACAGCCGAGGGCTACTCAGCCCCAGCATTTT. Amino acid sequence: CASSNGQPRATQPQHF.

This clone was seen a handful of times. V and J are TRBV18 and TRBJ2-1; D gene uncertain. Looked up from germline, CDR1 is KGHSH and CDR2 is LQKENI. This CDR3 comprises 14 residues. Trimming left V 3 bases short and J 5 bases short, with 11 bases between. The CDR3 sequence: CASSPAVSHNEQFF. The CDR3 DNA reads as TGTGCCAGCTCACCGGCCGTTTCCCACAATGAGCAGTTCTTC.

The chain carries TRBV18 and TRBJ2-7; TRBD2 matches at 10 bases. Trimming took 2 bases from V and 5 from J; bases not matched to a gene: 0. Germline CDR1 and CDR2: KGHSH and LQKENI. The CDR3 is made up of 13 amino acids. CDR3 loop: CASSPGTSDEQYF. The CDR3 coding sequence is TGTGCCAGCTCACCAGGGACTAGCGACGAGCAGTACTTC.

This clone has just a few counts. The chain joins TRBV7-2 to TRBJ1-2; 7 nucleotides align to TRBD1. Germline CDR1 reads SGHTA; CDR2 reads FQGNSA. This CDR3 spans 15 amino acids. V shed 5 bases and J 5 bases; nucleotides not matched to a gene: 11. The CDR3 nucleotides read TGTGCCAGCAGCCCACGGACAGGAGCGACTTATGGCTACACCTTC. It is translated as CASSPRTGATYGYTF.

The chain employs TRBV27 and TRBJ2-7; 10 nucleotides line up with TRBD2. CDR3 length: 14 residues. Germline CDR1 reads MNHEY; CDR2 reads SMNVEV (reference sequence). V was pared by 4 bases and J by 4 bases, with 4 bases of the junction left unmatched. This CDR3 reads CASSSVAGGYEQYF. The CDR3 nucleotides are TGTGCCAGCAGTTCTGTAGCGGGGGGTTACGAGCAGTACTTC.

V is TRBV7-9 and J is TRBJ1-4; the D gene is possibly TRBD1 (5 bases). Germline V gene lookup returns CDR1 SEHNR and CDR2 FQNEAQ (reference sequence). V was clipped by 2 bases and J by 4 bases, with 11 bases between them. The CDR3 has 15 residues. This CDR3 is CASSLNQGYNEKLFF. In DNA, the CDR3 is TGTGCCAGCAGCTTAAACCAGGGCTATAATGAAAAACTGTTTTTT.

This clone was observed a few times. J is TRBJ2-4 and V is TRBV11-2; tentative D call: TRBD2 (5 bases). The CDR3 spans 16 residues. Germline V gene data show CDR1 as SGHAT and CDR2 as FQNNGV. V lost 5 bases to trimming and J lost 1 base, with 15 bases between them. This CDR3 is CASSLRTREAKNIQYF. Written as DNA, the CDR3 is TGTGCCAGCAGCCTCCGAACAAGGGAGGCCAAAAACATTCAGTACTTC.

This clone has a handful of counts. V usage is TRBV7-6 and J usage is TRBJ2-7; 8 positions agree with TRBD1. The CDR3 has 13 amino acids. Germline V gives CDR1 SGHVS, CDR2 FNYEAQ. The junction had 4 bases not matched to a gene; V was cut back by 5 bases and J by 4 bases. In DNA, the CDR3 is TGTGCCAGCAGCCACCGACAGGGGTACGAGCAGTACTTC. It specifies CASSHRQGYEQYF.

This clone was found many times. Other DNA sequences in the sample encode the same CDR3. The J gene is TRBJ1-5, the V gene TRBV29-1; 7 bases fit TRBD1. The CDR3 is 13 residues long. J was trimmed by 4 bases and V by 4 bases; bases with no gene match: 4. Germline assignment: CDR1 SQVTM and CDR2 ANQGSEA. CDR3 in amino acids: CSVAGTENQPQHF. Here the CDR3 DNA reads TGCAGCGTTGCCGGGACAGAAAATCAGCCCCAGCATTTT.

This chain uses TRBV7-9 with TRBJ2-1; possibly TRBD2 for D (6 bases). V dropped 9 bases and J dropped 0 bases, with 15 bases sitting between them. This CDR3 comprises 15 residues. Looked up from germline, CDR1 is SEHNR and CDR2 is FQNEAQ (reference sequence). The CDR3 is CASNPRGSSYNEQFF. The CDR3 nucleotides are TGTGCCAGTAATCCCCGGGGGAGCTCCTACAATGAGCAGTTCTTC.

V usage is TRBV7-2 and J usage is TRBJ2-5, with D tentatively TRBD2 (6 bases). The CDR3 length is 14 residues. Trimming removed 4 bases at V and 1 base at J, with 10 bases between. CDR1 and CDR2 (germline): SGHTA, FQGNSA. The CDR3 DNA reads TGTGCCAGCAGCTCTTATAGCGGCCAAGAGACCCAGTACTTC. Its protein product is CASSSYSGQETQYF.

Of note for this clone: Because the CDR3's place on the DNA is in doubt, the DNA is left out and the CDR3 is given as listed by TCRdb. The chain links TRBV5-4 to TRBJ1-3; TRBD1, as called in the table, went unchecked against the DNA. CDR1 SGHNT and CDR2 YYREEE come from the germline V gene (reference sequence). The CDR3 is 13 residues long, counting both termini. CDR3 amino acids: CASSFGQGNTIYF.

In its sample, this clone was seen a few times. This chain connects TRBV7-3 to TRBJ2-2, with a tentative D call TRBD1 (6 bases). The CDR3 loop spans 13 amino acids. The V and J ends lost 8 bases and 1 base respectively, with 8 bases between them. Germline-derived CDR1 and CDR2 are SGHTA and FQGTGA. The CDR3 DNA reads TGTGCCAGCGGGGGACAGAACACCGGGGAGCTGTTTTTT. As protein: CASGGQNTGELFF. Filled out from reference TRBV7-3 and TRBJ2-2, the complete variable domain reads GAGVSQTPSNKVTEKGKYVELRCDPISGHTALYWYRQSLGQGPEFLIYFQGTGAADDSGLPNDRFFAVRPEGSVSTLKIQRTERGDSAVYLCASGGQNTGELFFGEGSRLTVL.

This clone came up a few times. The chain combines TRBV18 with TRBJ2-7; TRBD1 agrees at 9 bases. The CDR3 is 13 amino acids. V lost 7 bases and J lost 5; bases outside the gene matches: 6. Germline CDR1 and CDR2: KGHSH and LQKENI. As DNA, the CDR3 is TGTGCCAGCTACCCCGGGACAGGGCACGAGCAGTACTTC. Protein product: CASYPGTGHEQYF.

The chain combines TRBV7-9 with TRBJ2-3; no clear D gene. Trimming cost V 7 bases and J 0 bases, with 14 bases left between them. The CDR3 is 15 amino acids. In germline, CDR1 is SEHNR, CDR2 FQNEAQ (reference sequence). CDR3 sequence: CASTSSAASTDTQYF. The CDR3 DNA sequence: TGTGCCAGCACGTCCTCGGCGGCCAGCACAGATACGCAGTATTTT. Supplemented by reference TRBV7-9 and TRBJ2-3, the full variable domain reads DTGVSQNPRHKITKRGQNVTFRCDPISEHNRLYWYRQTLGQGPEFLTYFQNEAQLEKSRLLSDRFSAERPKGSFSTLEIQRTEQGDSAMYLCASTSSAASTDTQYFGPGTRLTVL.